These T cell receptor beta chains were read from a single sample in a study of cytomegalovirus exposure and HLA in healthy donors. Sequencing was performed with immunoSEQ multiplex PCR; in TCRdb, only in-frame clones are kept and a portion is missing. Here the sample spans tens of thousands of clones, about 74% being singletons. Sequencing was performed on PBMCs. These receptors were collected from a man aged 30 to 39 in good health and CMV-seronegative. CDR3s include the opening cysteine and the closing phenylalanine or tryptophan. Each record gives: V gene, D gene, CDR3 length, clone size, J gene, CDR3 DNA, CDR3 protein. D genes are given only for firm matches. Only some rows state a clone size, as once, few, many or a class for expanded clones.

v_gene: TRBV7-3
d_gene: TRBD2
len: 16
abundance: -
j_gene: TRBJ2-3
CDR3nt: TGTGCCAGCAGTTTTACGGGGGGGCTCGAGACAGATACGCAGTATTTT
CDR3aa: CASSFTGGLETDTQYF

v_gene: TRBV18
d_gene: TRBD1
len: 16
abundance: -
j_gene: TRBJ1-3
CDR3nt: TGTGCCAGCTCCCCGGGACAGGCGAGCTCTGGAAACACCATATATTTT
CDR3aa: CASSPGQASSGNTIYF

v_gene: TRBV28
d_gene: -
len: 12
abundance: few
j_gene: TRBJ1-1
CDR3nt: TGTGCCAGCAGTGGGAGGAACACTGAAGCTTTCTTT
CDR3aa: CASSGRNTEAFF

v_gene: TRBV6-5
d_gene: -
len: 14
abundance: -
j_gene: TRBJ1-2
CDR3nt: TGTGCCAGCAGTTACTCGACAGGACGGAATGGCTACACCTTC
CDR3aa: CASSYSTGRNGYTF

v_gene: TRBV6-5
d_gene: -
len: 13
abundance: -
j_gene: TRBJ1-1
CDR3nt: TGTGCCAGCACCTACAGACTGAACACTGAAGCTTTCTTT
CDR3aa: CASTYRLNTEAFF

v_gene: TRBV4-2
d_gene: TRBD2
len: 14
abundance: -
j_gene: TRBJ2-7
CDR3nt: TGTGCCAGCAGCCAAGATCTAGCGGGAGGCGAGCAGTACTTC
CDR3aa: CASSQDLAGGEQYF

v_gene: TRBV6-5
d_gene: -
len: 11
abundance: -
j_gene: TRBJ2-5
CDR3nt: TGTGCCAGCAGCCTCCAAGAGACCCAGTACTTC
CDR3aa: CASSLQETQYF

v_gene: TRBV11-2
d_gene: -
len: 14
abundance: once
j_gene: TRBJ1-1
CDR3nt: TGTGCCAGCAGCTTAGTAGGAGGGAACACTGAAGCTTTCTTT
CDR3aa: CASSLVGGNTEAFF

v_gene: TRBV28
d_gene: -
len: 14
abundance: -
j_gene: TRBJ2-5
CDR3nt: TGTGCCAGCAGCTTAGACAGGATCCAAGAGACCCAGTACTTC
CDR3aa: CASSLDRIQETQYF

v_gene: TRBV28
d_gene: -
len: 17
abundance: -
j_gene: TRBJ1-4
CDR3nt: TGTGCCAGCAGTTTAGGGGACACCTATGCAACTAATGAAAAACTGTTTTTT
CDR3aa: CASSLGDTYATNEKLFF

v_gene: TRBV7-9
d_gene: -
len: 15
abundance: -
j_gene: TRBJ1-1
CDR3nt: TGTGCCAGCAGCTTAGGACAGACCCAGAACACTGAAGCTTTCTTT
CDR3aa: CASSLGQTQNTEAFF

v_gene: TRBV16
d_gene: TRBD1
len: 14
abundance: once
j_gene: TRBJ1-1
CDR3nt: TGTGCCAGCAGCCTGGACAGGGTGGGGACTGAAGCTTTCTTT
CDR3aa: CASSLDRVGTEAFF

v_gene: TRBV19
d_gene: TRBD1
len: 16
abundance: -
j_gene: TRBJ1-1
CDR3nt: TGTGCCAGTAGTATAGAGACAGGGAGGATGAACACTGAAGCTTTCTTT
CDR3aa: CASSIETGRMNTEAFF

v_gene: TRBV5-5
d_gene: -
len: 19
abundance: -
j_gene: TRBJ2-1
CDR3nt: TGTGCCAGCAGCCCTGGTTACCCGTCCAGGACCCCTGGGAGCAATGAGCAGTTCTTC
CDR3aa: CASSPGYPSRTPGSNEQFF

v_gene: TRBV2
d_gene: -
len: 15
abundance: -
j_gene: TRBJ2-7
CDR3nt: TGTGCCAGCAGCCGAGACAGGAGTAATTCCTACGAGCAGTACTTC
CDR3aa: CASSRDRSNSYEQYF

v_gene: TRBV12-5
d_gene: TRBD2
len: 19
abundance: -
j_gene: TRBJ2-1
CDR3nt: TGTGCTAGTGGTTTGGTACTAGGGAGCGGGGGGGGAAACTACAATGAGCAGTTCTTC
CDR3aa: CASGLVLGSGGGNYNEQFF

v_gene: TRBV29-1
d_gene: TRBD1
len: 16
abundance: -
j_gene: TRBJ1-2
CDR3nt: TGCAGCGTTGAAGGTATCCTCCCGGGACAGGGGTTTGGCTACCCCTTC
CDR3aa: CSVEGILPGQGFGYPF

v_gene: TRBV25-1
d_gene: TRBD1
len: 14
abundance: -
j_gene: TRBJ1-5
CDR3nt: TGTGCCAGCAAGGGGCAGGGGGCAAATCAGCCCCAGCATTTT
CDR3aa: CASKGQGANQPQHF

v_gene: TRBV5-4
d_gene: TRBD2
len: 15
abundance: -
j_gene: TRBJ2-3
CDR3nt: TGTGCCAGCAGCCAGGGACTAGCGGTCACAGATACGCAGTATTTT
CDR3aa: CASSQGLAVTDTQYF

v_gene: TRBV28
d_gene: -
len: 14
abundance: -
j_gene: TRBJ2-3
CDR3nt: TGTGCCAGCAGTTTTGGCGGTAGCACAGATACGCAGTATTTT
CDR3aa: CASSFGGSTDTQYF

v_gene: TRBV7-9
d_gene: TRBD2
len: 14
abundance: few
j_gene: TRBJ2-5
CDR3nt: TGTGCCAGCAGCCCCCGGGGGGTCCAAGAGACCCAGTACTTC
CDR3aa: CASSPRGVQETQYF